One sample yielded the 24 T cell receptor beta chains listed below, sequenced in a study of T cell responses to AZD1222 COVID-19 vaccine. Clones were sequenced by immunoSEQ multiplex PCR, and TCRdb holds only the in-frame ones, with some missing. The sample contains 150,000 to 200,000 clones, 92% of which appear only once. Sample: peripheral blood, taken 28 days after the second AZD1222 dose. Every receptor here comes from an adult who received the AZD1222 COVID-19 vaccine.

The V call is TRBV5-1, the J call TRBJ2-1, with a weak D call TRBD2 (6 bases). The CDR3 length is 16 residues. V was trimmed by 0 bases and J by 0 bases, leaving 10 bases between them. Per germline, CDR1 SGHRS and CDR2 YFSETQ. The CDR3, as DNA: TGCGCCAGCAGCTTGGCGGGGAGGAGCTCCTACAATGAGCAGTTCTTC. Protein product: CASSLAGRSSYNEQFF.

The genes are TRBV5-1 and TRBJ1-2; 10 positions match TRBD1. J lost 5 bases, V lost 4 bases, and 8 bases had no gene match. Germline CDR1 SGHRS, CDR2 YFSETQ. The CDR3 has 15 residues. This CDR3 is CASSLQTGGPYGYTF. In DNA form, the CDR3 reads TGCGCCAGCAGCCTCCAGACAGGGGGCCCATATGGCTACACCTTC.

CDR3 loop: CASSSGQGAPSSYEQYF. The CDR3 DNA is TGTGCCAGCAGCAGTGGACAGGGAGCACCCTCATCCTACGAGCAGTACTTC. The rearrangement joins TRBV7-2 to TRBJ2-7, with 8 bases aligning to TRBD1. Unmatched junction bases numbered 13, after V lost 5 bases and J lost 1 base. The CDR3 loop spans 17 amino acids. Looked up from germline, CDR1 is SGHTA and CDR2 is FQGNSA.

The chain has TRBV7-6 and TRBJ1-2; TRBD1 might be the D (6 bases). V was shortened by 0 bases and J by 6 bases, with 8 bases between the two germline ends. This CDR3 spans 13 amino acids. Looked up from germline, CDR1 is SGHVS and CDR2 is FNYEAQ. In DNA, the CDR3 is TGTGCCAGCAGCTTAGCGGCAGGGGATGGCTACACCTTC. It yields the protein CASSLAAGDGYTF.

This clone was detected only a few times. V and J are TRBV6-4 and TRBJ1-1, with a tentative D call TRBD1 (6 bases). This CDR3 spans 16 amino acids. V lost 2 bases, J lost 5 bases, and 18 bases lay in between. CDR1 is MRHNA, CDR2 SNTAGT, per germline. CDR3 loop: CASSDTDGGSRTEAFF. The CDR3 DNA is TGTGCCAGCAGTGACACCGACGGGGGCAGCCGGACTGAAGCTTTCTTT.

CDR3 residues: CASYQQGGELFF. CDR3 in DNA: TGTGCCAGCTATCAACAGGGAGGAGAACTGTTTTTT. V usage is TRBV6-5 and J usage is TRBJ1-4; maybe TRBD1 (6 bases). Germline V gene data show CDR1 as MNHEY and CDR2 as SVGAGI. This CDR3 has 12 amino acids. The V gene lost 8 bases and the J gene lost 12 bases, with 16 bases spanning the gap.

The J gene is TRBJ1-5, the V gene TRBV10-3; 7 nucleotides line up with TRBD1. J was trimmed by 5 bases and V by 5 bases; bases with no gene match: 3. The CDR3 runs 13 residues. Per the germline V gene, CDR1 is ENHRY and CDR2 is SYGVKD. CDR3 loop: CAISIDRDQPQHF. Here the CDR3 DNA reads TGTGCCATCAGTATAGACAGGGATCAGCCCCAGCATTTT.

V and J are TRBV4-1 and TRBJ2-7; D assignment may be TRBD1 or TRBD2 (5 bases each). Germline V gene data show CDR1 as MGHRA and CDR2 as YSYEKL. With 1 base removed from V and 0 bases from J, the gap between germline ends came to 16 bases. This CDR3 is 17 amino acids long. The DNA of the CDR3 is TGCGCCAGCAGCCAAGGGCCCCCGGGACCTAGCTCCTACGAGCAGTACTTC. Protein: CASSQGPPGPSSYEQYF.

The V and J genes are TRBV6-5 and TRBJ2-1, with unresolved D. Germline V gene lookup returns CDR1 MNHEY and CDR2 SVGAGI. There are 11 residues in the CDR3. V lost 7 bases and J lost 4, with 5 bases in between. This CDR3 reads CASKGYNEQFF. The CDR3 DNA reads TGTGCCAGCAAAGGTTACAATGAGCAGTTCTTC.

The DNA of the CDR3 is TGTGCCAGCAGTGACTCAGGGGCCGGGGAGCTGTTTTTT. Residues: CASSDSGAGELFF. The chain recombines TRBV6-4 with TRBJ2-2, with TRBD1 as a possible D gene (5 bases). This CDR3 region has 13 residues. With 0 bases removed from V and 6 bases from J, the gap between germline ends came to 5 bases. The V gene's germline CDR1 is MRHNA and CDR2 SNTAGT.

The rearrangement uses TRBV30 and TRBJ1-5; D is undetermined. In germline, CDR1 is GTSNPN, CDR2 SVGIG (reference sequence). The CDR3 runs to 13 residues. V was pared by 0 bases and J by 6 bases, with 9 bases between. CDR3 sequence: CAWSVSGGQPQHF. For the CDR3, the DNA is TGTGCCTGGAGTGTTTCAGGCGGTCAGCCCCAGCATTTT.

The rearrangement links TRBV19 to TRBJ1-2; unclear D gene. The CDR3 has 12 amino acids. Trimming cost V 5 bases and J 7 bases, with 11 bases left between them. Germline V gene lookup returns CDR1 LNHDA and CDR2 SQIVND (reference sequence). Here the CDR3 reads CASSPGAVGYTF. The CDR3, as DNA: TGTGCCAGTAGTCCAGGCGCGGTTGGCTACACCTTC.

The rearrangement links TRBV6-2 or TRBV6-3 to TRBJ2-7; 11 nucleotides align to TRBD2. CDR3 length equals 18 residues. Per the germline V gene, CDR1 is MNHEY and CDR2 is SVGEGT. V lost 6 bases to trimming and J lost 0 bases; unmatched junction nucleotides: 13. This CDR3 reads CASSYWGPGTSGSYEQYF. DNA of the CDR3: TGTGCCAGCAGCTATTGGGGGCCCGGGACTAGCGGCTCCTACGAGCAGTACTTC.

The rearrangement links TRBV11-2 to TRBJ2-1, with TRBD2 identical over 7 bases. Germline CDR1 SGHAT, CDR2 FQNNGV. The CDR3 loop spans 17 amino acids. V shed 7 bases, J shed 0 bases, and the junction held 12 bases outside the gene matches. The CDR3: CASTASGTGYSYNEQFF. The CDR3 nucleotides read TGTGCCAGCACCGCTAGCGGAACTGGTTACTCCTACAATGAGCAGTTCTTC. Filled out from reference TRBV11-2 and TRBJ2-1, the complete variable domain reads EAGVAQSPRYKIIEKRQSVAFWCNPISGHATLYWYQQILGQGPKLLIQFQNNGVVDDSQLPKDRFSAERLKGVDSTLKIQPAKLEDSAVYLCASTASGTGYSYNEQFFGPGTRLTVL.

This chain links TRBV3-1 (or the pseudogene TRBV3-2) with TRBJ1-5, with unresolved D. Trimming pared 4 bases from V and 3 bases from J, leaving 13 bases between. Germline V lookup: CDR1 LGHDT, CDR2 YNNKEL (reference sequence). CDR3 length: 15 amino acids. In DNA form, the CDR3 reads TGTGCCAGCAGCCCAAATCTAGGGTACAATCAGCCCCAGCATTTT. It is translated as CASSPNLGYNQPQHF.

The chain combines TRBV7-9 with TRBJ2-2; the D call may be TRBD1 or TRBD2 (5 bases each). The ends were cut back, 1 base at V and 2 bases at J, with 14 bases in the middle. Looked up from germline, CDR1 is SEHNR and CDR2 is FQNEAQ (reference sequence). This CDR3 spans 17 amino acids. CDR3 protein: CASSLGGWDGNTGELFF. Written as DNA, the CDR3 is TGTGCCAGCAGCTTAGGGGGCTGGGACGGAAACACCGGGGAGCTGTTTTTT.

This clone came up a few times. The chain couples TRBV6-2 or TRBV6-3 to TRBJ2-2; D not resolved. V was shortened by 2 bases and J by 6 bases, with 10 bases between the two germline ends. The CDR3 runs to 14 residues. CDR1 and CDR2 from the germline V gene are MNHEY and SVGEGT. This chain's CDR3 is CASSYHNPPGELFF. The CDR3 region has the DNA TGTGCCAGCAGTTACCACAACCCCCCCGGGGAGCTGTTTTTT.

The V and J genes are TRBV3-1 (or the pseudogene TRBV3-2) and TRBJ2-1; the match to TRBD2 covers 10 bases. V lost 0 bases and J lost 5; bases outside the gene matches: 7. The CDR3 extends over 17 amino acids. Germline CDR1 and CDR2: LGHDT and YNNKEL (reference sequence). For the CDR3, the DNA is TGTGCCAGCAGCCAAGATATGCTAGCGGGGGTCGACAATGAGCAGTTCTTC. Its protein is CASSQDMLAGVDNEQFF.

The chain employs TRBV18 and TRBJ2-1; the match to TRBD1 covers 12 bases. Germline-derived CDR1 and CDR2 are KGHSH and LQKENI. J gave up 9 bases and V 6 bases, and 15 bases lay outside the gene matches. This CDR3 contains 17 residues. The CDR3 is CASSLYFGDRGLVEQFF. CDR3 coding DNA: TGTGCCAGCTCCCTGTATTTTGGGGACAGGGGGCTGGTTGAGCAGTTCTTC.

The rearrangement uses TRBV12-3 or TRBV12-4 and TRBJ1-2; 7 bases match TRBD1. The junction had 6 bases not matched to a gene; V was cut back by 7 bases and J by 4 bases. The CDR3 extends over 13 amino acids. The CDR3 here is CASTPTGFYGYTF. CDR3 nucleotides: TGTGCCAGCACTCCGACAGGGTTCTATGGCTACACCTTC.

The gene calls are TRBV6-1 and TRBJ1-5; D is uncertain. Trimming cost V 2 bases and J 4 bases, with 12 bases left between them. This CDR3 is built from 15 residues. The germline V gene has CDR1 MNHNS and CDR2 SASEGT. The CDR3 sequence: CASSELGGSNQPQHF. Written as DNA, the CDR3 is TGTGCCAGCAGTGAATTAGGAGGGTCTAATCAGCCCCAGCATTTT.

The CDR3 DNA reads as TGTGCCAGCAGTGAAGCGCAGGGCGCCAACACTGAAGCTTTCTTT. Translation: CASSEAQGANTEAFF. This chain uses TRBV2 with TRBJ1-1, with a weak D call TRBD1 (5 bases). CDR3 length: 15 amino acids. The V and J ends lost 0 bases and 2 bases respectively, with 10 bases between them. From germline, CDR1 is SNHLY and CDR2 FYNNEI.

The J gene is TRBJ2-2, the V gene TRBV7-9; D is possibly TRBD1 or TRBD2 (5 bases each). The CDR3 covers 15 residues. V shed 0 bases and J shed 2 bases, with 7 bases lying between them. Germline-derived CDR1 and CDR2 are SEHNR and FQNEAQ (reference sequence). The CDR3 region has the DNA TGTGCCAGCAGCTTAGCTGGGACCAACACCGGGGAGCTGTTTTTT. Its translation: CASSLAGTNTGELFF.

The CDR3 is CASSSGDLSEAFF. The CDR3 nucleotides read TGTGCCAGCAGCTCCGGGGACCTTTCTGAAGCTTTCTTT. The rearrangement links TRBV7-9 to TRBJ1-1, with D possibly TRBD1 on 5 matching bases. In germline, CDR1 is SEHNR, CDR2 FQNEAQ (reference sequence). V lost 4 bases and J lost 6, with 12 bases in between. This CDR3 comprises 13 residues.